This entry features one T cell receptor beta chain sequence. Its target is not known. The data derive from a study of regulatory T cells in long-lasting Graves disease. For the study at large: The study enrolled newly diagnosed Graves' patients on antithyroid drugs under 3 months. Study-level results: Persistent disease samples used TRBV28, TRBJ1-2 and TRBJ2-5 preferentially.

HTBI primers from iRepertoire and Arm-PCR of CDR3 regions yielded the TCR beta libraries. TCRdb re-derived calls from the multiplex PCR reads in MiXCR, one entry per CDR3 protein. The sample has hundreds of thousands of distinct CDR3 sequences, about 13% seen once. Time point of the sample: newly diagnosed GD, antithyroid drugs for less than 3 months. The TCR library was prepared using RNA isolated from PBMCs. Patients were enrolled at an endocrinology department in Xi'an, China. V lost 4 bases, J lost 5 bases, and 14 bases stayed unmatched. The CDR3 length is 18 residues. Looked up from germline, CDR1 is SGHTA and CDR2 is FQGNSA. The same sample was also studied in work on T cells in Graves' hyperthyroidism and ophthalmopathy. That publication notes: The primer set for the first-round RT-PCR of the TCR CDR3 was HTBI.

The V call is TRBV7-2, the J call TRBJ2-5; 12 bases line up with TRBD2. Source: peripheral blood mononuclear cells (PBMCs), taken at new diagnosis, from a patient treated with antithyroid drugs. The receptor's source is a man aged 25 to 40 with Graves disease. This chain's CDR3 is CASSSGTTLAGGLETQYF. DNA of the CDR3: TGTGCCAGCAGCTCCGGCACGACCCTAGCGGGAGGGCTGGAGACCCAGTACTTC.